This T cell receptor (beta chain) stems from a study of OX40 agonist ivuxolimab in advanced cancers. Study summary: Hepatocellular carcinoma, melanoma, renal cell or head and neck cancer occurred in dose-escalation patients. Previous treatment with anti-PD-1, anti-PD-L1 or anti-CTLA-4 therapy was allowed; 35% to 50% had received some.

This clone has only a few counts. With 0 bases removed from V and 0 bases from J, the gap between germline ends came to 12 bases. Germline V gives CDR1 MNHEY, CDR2 SVGAGI. CDR3 length equals 16 residues. Sequencing was performed with immunoSEQ multiplex PCR; in TCRdb, only in-frame clones are kept and a portion is missing. Of 70,000 to 80,000 clones listed, roughly 85% were seen once; the top ten hold under 20%. This material consisted of CD4+ or CD8+ T cells sorted from blood, taken in a trial of the OX40 agonist ivuxolimab. The chain couples TRBV6-5 to TRBJ2-7, with D maybe TRBD2 (5 bases). The source is an adult with an advanced solid tumor such as melanoma, head and neck, liver or kidney cancer. The CDR3 sequence is CASSYSAAGSSYEQYF. The CDR3 DNA reads TGTGCCAGCAGTTACTCCGCTGCTGGGAGCTCCTACGAGCAGTACTTC.